This TCR beta chain comes out of a study of Ad26.COV2.S vaccination and SARS-CoV-2 variants. Study findings and constraints: After vaccination, substantial breadth of spike-specific CD8+ and CD4+ responses was reported. Vaccine recipients and placebo recipients showed similar non-spike TCR breadth.

A note on this clone: No antigen is known for it.

Only in-frame clones appear in the TCRdb table, and some are missing; sequencing was by immunoSEQ multiplex PCR. Among 350,000 to 450,000 clones listed, about 90% were seen once. CDR3 length: 12 amino acids. Between the trimmed V and J ends, which lost 6 bases and 6 bases, there was a span of 11 bases. Germline assignment: CDR1 SNHLY and CDR2 FYNNEI. The TCR was taken from a human donor who had recovered from COVID-19. The source was peripheral blood, collected after recovery from COVID-19. The V and J genes are TRBV2 and TRBJ1-1; D possibly corresponds to TRBD1 (6 bases). This CDR3 is CASRKSGAEAFF. CDR3 bases: TGTGCCAGCAGAAAATCAGGGGCTGAAGCTTTCTTT. Together with reference TRBV2 and TRBJ1-1, the CDR3 gives the full variable domain: EPEVTQTPSHQVTQMGQEVILRCVPISNHLYFYWYRQILGQKVEFLVSFYNNEISEKSEIFDDQFSVERPDGSNFTLKIRSTKLEDSAMYFCASRKSGAEAFFGQGTRLTVV.